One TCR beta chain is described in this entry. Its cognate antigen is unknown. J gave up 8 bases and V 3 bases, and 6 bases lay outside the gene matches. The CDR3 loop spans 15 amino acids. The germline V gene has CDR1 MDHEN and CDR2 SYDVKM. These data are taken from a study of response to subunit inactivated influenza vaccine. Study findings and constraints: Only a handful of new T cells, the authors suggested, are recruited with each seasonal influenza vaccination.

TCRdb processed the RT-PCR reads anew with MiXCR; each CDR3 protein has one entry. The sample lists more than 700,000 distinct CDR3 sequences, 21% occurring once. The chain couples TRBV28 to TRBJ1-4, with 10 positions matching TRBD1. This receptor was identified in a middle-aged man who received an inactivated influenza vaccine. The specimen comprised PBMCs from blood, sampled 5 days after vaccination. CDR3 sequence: CASSFGGQGKEKLFF. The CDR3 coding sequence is TGTGCCAGCAGTTTTGGGGGACAGGGGAAAGAAAAACTGTTTTTT. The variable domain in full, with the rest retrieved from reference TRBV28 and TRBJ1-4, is DVKVTQSSRYLVKRTGEKVFLECVQDMDHENMFWYRQDPGLGLRLIYFSYDVKMKEKGDIPEGYSVSREKKERFSLILESASTNQTSMYLCASSFGGQGKEKLFFGSGTQLSVL.